This TCR beta chain was sequenced during a study of T cells in Graves' hyperthyroidism and ophthalmopathy. Study results and caveats: Most clonotypes expanded in the thyroid (above 0.001) were also present in blood.

Trimming removed 0 bases at V and 5 bases at J, with 14 bases between. The CDR3 covers 15 residues. Germline CDR1 and CDR2: SNHLY and FYNNEI. This clonotype was recorded at least ten times. Antigen specificity is unknown. Patients with ophthalmopathy all had a Clinical Activity Score of at least 3, a NOSPECS grade of at least 4 and duration under 3 months. Diagnosis rested on symptoms, serum thyroxine and TRAb, thyroid ultrasound, and orbital computed tomography. Amplified TCR beta CDR3 regions derived from RNA transcripts. The HTBI primer set was used in a first-round RT-PCR of the TCR CDR3. TCRdb ran MiXCR on the multiplex PCR reads and lists one entry per CDR3 protein. Of some 550,000 distinct CDR3 sequences listed, approximately 15% were seen once; the top ten hold approximately 3.5%.

The sequencing input was blood. The sequence derives from a woman in her 40s with Graves' ophthalmopathy. This chain links TRBV2 with TRBJ2-7; weak D call: TRBD1 (5 bases). The CDR3 nucleotides read TGTGCCAGCAGTGAAGCGCTAGGAGCCAGGGACGAGCAGTACTTC. Its protein is CASSEALGARDEQYF.